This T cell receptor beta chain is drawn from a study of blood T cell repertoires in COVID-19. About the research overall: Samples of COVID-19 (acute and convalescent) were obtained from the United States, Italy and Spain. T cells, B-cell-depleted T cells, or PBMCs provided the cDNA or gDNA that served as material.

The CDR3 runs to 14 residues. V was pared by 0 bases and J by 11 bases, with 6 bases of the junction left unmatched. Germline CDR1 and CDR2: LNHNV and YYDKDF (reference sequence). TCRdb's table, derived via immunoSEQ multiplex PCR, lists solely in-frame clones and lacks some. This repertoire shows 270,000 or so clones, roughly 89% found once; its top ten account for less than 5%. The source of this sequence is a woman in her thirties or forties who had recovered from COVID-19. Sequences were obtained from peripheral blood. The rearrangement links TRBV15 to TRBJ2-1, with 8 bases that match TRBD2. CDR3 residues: CATSRDLLAEQQFF. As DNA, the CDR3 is TGTGCCACCAGCAGAGACCTACTAGCGGAACAGCAGTTCTTC.